This TCR beta chain was observed in a study of blood T cell repertoires in COVID-19. Study-level background: Spain, Italy and the United States supplied samples that represented acute and convalescent COVID-19. The analysed material was cDNA or gDNA that came from T cells, B-cell-depleted T cells, or PBMCs.

Those enrolled, adults aged roughly 18 to 100 years, came from fewer than 25 US areas. The authors' processing: From reference gene primer amplification, estimates of nucleated cell counts were derived. Using immunoSEQ multiplex PCR, the repertoire was profiled, and TCRdb retains in-frame clones only, with some absent. For V, J and clone size, that table is used; D and trimming come from the DNA. This repertoire shows 200,000 to 300,000 clones, approximately 89% found once; its top ten account for approximately 2.3%. This clonotype was obtained from a woman between 40 and 50 years old with acute COVID-19. The specimen was PBMCs or T cells enriched from blood (not recorded which).

The CDR3 bases are TGTGCCAGCTTGAAAGCGGGAACCGGGGAGCTGTTTTTT. Translated, it gives CASLKAGTGELFF. The chain employs TRBV6-5 and TRBJ2-2; 7 bases agree with TRBD2. Germline CDR1 and CDR2: MNHEY and SVGAGI. Losses at the gene ends were 8 bases for V and 5 bases for J; bases not matched to a gene: 5. The CDR3 totals 13 residues.